The source of this T cell receptor beta chain is a study of blood T cell repertoires in COVID-19. Background on the study: Researchers got acute and convalescent COVID-19 samples from the United States, Italy and Spain.

Trimming pared 3 bases from V and 4 bases from J, leaving 7 bases between. Germline loops: CDR1 SGHTA, CDR2 FQGNSA. CDR3 size: 13 residues. Profiling relied on immunoSEQ multiplex PCR, and the TCRdb table lists in-frame clones only, not all of them. The table includes about 320,000 clones, roughly 87% detected once. Material: PBMCs or T cells enriched from blood (not recorded which). This receptor was identified in a woman aged 18-29 years who had recovered from COVID-19. J is TRBJ2-1 and V is TRBV7-2; D might be TRBD1 (6 bases). DNA for the CDR3: TGTGCCAGCAGCTTGGACAGTTACAATGAGCAGTTCTTC. It encodes CASSLDSYNEQFF.